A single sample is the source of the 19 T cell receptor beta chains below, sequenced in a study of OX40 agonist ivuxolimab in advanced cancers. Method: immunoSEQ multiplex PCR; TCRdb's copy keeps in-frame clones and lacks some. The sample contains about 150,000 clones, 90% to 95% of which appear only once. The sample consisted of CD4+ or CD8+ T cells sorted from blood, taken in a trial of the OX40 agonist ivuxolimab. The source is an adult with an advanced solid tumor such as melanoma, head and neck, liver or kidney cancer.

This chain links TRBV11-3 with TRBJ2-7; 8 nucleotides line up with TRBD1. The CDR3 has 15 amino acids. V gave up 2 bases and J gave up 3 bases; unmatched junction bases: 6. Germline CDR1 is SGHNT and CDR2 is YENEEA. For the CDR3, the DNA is TGTGCCAGCAGCTTAAGGGGACAGGCCCGCTACGAGCAGTACTTC. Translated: CASSLRGQARYEQYF.

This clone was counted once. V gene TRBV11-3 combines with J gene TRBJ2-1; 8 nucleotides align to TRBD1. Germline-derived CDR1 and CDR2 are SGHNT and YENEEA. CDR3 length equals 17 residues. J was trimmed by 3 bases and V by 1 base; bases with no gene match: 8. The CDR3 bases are TGTGCCAGCAGCTTAGGTGCAGGGGGCAGGGGCTACAATGAGCAGTTCTTC. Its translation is CASSLGAGGRGYNEQFF.

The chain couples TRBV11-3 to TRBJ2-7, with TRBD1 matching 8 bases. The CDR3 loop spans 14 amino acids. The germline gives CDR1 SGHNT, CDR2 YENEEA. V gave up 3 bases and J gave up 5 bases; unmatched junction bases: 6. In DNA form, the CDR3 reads TGTGCCAGCAGCTTCTCCCAGGGGGCCAACGAGCAGTACTTC. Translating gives CASSFSQGANEQYF.

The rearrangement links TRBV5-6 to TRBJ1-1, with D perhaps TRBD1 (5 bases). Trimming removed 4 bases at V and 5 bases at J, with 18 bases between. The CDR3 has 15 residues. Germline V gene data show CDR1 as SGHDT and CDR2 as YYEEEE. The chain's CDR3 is CASSDPQGEVTEAFF. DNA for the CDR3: TGTGCCAGCAGCGACCCCCAGGGAGAGGTTACTGAAGCTTTCTTT. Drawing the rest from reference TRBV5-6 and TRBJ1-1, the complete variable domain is DAGVTQSPTHLIKTRGQQVTLRCSPKSGHDTVSWYQQALGQGPQFIFQYYEEEERQRGNFPDRFSGHQFPNYSSELNVNALLLGDSALYLCASSDPQGEVTEAFFGQGTRLTVV.

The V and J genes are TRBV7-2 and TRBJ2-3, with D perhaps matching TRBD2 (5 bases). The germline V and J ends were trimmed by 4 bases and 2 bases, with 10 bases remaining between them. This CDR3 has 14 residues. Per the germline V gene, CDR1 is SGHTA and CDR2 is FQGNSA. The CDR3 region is CASSSSRDTDTQYF. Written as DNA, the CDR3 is TGTGCCAGCAGCTCCTCGAGGGACACAGATACGCAGTATTTT. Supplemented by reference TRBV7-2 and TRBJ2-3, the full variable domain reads GAGVSQSPSNKVTEKGKDVELRCDPISGHTALYWYRQSLGQGLEFLIYFQGNSAPDKSGLPSDRFSAERTGGSVSTLTIQRTQQEDSAVYLCASSSSRDTDTQYFGPGTRLTVL.

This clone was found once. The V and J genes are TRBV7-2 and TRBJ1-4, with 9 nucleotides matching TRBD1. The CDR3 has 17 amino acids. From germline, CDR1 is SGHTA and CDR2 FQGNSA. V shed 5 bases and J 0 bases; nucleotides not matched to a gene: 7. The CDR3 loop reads CASSLPQGASTNEKLFF. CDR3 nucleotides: TGTGCCAGCAGCCTACCACAGGGGGCTTCAACTAATGAAAAACTGTTTTTT.

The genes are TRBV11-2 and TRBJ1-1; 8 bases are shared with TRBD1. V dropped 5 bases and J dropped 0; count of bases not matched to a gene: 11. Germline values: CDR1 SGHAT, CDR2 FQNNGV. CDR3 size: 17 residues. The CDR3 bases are TGTGCCAGCAGCGCCGACAGGGGATTTACCATGAACACTGAAGCTTTCTTT. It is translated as CASSADRGFTMNTEAFF.

As DNA, the CDR3 is TGTGCCATCAGTGGGGTACCAGGGAATCAGCCCCAGCATTTT. Amino acids: CAISGVPGNQPQHF. The chain carries TRBV10-3 and TRBJ1-5, with D tentatively TRBD1 (5 bases). CDR1 and CDR2 (germline): ENHRY, SYGVKD. This CDR3 region has 14 residues. V gave up 4 bases and J gave up 4 bases, with 11 bases separating them.

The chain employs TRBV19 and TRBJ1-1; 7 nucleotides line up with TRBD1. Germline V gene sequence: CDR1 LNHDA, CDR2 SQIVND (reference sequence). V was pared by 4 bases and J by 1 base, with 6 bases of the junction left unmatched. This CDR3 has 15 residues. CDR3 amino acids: CASSTTGASNTEAFF. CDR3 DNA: TGTGCCAGTAGTACCACAGGGGCTTCGAACACTGAAGCTTTCTTT. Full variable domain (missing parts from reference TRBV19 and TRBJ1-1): DGGITQSPKYLFRKEGQNVTLSCEQNLNHDAMYWYRQDPGQGLRLIYYSQIVNDFQKGDIAEGYSVSREKKESFPLTVTSAQKNPTAFYLCASSTTGASNTEAFFGQGTRLTVV.

The CDR3 DNA is TGTGCCAGCAGCCTGGGACAGGGGAAAAACATTCAGTACTTC. It is translated as CASSLGQGKNIQYF. The gene calls are TRBV7-3 and TRBJ2-4; 10 positions agree with TRBD1. The V gene's germline CDR1 is SGHTA and CDR2 FQGTGA. This CDR3 spans 14 amino acids. V was clipped by 5 bases and J by 4 bases; unmatched bases: 2. Complete variable domain (other parts from reference TRBV7-3 and TRBJ2-4): GAGVSQTPSNKVTEKGKYVELRCDPISGHTALYWYRQSLGQGPEFLIYFQGTGAADDSGLPNDRFFAVRPEGSVSTLKIQRTERGDSAVYLCASSLGQGKNIQYFGAGTRLSVL.

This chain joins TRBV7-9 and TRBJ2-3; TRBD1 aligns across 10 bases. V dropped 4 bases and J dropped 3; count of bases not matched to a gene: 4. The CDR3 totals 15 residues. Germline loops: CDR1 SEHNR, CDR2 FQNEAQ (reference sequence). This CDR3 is CASSSGTGVTDTQYF. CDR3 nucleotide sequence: TGTGCCAGCAGCTCCGGGACAGGGGTGACAGATACGCAGTATTTT.

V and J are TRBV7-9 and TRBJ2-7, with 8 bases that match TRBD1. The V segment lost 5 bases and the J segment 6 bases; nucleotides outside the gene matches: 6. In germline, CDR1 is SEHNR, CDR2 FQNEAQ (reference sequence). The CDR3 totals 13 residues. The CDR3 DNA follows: TGTGCCAGCAGCAAGGACAGGGAAAGCGAGCAGTACTTC. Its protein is CASSKDRESEQYF.

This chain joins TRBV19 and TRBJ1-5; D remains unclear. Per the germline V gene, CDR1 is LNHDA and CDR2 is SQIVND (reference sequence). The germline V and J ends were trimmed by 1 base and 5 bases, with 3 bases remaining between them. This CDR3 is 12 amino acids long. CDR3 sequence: CASSIAYQPQHF. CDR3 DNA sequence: TGTGCCAGTAGTATAGCTTATCAGCCCCAGCATTTT.

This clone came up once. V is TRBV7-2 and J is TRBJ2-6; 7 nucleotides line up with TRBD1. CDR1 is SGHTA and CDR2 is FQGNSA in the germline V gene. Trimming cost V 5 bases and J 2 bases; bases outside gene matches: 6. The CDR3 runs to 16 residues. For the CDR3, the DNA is TGTGCCAGCAGCCTAACAACAGGGGCTGGGGCCAACGTCCTGACTTTC. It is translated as CASSLTTGAGANVLTF. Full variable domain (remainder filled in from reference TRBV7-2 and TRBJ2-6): GAGVSQSPSNKVTEKGKDVELRCDPISGHTALYWYRQSLGQGLEFLIYFQGNSAPDKSGLPSDRFSAERTGGSVSTLTIQRTQQEDSAVYLCASSLTTGAGANVLTFGAGSRLTVL.

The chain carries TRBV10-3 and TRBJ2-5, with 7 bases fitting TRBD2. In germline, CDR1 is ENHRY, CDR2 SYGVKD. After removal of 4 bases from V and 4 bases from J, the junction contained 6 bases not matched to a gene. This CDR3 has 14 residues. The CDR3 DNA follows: TGTGCCATCAGTGGATCCCAGCGGGGAGAGACCCAGTACTTC. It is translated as CAISGSQRGETQYF.

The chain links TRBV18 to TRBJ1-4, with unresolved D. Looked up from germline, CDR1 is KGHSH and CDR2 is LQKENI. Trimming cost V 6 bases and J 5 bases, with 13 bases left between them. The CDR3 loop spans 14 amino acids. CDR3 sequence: CASSPRTENEKLFF. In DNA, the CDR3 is TGTGCCAGCTCGCCTCGTACTGAGAATGAAAAACTGTTTTTT. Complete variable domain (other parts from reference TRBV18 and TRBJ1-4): NAGVMQNPRHLVRRRGQEARLRCSPMKGHSHVYWYRQLPEEGLKFMVYLQKENIIDESGMPKERFSAEFPKEGPSILRIQQVVRGDSAAYFCASSPRTENEKLFFGSGTQLSVL.

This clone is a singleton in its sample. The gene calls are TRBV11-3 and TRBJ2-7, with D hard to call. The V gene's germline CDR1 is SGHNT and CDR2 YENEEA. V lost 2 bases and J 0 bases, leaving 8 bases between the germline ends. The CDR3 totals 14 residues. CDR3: CASSLYSNSYEQYF. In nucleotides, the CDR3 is TGTGCCAGCAGCTTATACAGCAACTCCTACGAGCAGTACTTC.

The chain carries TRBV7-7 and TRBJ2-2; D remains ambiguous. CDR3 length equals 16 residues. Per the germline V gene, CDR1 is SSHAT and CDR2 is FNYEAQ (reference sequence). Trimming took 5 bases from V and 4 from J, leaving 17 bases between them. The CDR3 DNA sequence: TGTGCCAGCAGCCCCCAAGGCCTACCGCGCACCGGGGAGCTGTTTTTT. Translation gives CASSPQGLPRTGELFF.

The CDR3 nucleotides read TGTGCCAGCAGCAAGGGACTAGCGGGGGGCGAGCAGTTCTTC. Translating gives CASSKGLAGGEQFF. V is TRBV11-3 and J is TRBJ2-1, with 15 bases matching TRBD2. J lost 10 bases, V lost 5 bases, and 3 bases had no gene match. In germline, CDR1 is SGHNT, CDR2 YENEEA. CDR3 size: 14 residues.